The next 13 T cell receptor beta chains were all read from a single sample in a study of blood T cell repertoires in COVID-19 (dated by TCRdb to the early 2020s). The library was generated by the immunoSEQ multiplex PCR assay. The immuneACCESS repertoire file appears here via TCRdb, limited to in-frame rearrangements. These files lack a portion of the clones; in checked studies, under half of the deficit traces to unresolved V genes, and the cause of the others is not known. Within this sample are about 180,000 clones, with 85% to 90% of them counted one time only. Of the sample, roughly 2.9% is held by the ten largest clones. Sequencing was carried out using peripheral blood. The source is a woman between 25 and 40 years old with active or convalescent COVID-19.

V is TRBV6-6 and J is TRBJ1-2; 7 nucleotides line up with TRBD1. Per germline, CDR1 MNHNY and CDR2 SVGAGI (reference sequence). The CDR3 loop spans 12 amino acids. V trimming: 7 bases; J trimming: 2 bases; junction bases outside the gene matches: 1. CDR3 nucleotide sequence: TGTGCCAGCACACAGGGGAACTATGGCTACACCTTC. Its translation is CASTQGNYGYTF.

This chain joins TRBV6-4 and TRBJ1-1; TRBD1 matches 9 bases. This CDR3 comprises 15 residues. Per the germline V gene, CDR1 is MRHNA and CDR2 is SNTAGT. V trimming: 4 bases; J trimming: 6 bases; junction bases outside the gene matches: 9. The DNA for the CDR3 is TGTGCCAGCAGTGTACACCGGGACAGGGAGGCTGAAGCTTTCTTT. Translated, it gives CASSVHRDREAEAFF.

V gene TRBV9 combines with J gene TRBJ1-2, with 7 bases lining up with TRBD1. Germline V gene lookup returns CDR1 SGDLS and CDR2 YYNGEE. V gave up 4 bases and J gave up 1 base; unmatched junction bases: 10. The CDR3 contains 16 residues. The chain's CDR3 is CASSKGQAFRNYGYTF. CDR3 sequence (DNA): TGTGCCAGCAGCAAAGGACAGGCCTTTCGTAACTATGGCTACACCTTC.

CDR3 in amino acids: CATSRDPGRTANYGYTF. CDR3 DNA: TGTGCCACCAGCAGAGATCCCGGTCGAACTGCTAACTATGGCTACACCTTC. J is TRBJ1-2 and V is TRBV15; D gene ambiguous. The V end lost 0 bases, the J end lost 0 bases, and 14 bases lay between the germline ends. Germline V gene sequence: CDR1 LNHNV, CDR2 YYDKDF (reference sequence). The CDR3 has 17 amino acids.

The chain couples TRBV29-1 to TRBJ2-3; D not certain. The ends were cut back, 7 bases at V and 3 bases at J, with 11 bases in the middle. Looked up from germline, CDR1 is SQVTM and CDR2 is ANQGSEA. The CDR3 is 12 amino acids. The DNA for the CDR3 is TGCAGCGCCTTGCACGGGACAGATACGCAGTATTTT. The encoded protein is CSALHGTDTQYF.

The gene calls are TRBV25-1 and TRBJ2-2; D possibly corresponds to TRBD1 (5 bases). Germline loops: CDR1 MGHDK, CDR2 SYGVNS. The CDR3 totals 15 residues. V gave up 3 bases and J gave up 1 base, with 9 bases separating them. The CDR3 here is CASSDSQENTGELFF. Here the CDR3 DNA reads TGTGCCAGCAGTGATTCACAGGAGAACACCGGGGAGCTGTTTTTT.

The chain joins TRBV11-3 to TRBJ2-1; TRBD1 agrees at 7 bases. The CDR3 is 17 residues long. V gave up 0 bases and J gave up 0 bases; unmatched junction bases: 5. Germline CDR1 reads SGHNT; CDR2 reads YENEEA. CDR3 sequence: CASSLDSRDSSYNEQFF. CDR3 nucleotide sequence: TGTGCCAGCAGCTTAGACTCTAGGGACAGCTCCTACAATGAGCAGTTCTTC.

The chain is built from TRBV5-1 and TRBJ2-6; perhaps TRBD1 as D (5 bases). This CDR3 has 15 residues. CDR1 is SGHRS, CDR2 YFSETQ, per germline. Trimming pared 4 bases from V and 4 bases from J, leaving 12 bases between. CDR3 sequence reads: CASSLGVRGANVLTF. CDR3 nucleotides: TGCGCCAGCAGCCTAGGGGTTCGCGGGGCCAACGTCCTGACTTTC.

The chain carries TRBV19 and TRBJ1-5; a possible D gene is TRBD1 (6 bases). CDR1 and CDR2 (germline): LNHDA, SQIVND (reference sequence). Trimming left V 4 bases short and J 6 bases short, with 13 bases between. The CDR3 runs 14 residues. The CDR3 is CASSTGQGFQPQHF. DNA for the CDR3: TGTGCCAGTAGTACGGGTCAGGGGTTTCAGCCCCAGCATTTT.

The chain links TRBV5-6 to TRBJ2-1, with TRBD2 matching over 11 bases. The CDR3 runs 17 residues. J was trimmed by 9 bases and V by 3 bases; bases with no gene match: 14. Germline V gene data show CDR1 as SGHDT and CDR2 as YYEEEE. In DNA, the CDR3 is TGTGCCAGCAGCTCCAGCACCATAGCGGGAGGGCTTGGTGAGCAGTTCTTC. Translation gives CASSSSTIAGGLGEQFF. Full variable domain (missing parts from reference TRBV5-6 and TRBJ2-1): DAGVTQSPTHLIKTRGQQVTLRCSPKSGHDTVSWYQQALGQGPQFIFQYYEEEERQRGNFPDRFSGHQFPNYSSELNVNALLLGDSALYLCASSSSTIAGGLGEQFFGPGTRLTVL.

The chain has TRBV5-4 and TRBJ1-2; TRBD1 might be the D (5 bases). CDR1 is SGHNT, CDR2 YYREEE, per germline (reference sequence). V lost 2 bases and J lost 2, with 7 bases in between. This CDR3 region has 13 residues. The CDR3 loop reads CASSFKGNYGYTF. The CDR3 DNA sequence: TGTGCCAGCAGCTTCAAGGGGAACTATGGCTACACCTTC.

The CDR3 here is CASSLVTLNTEAFF. The DNA of the CDR3 is TGCGCCAGCAGCTTGGTAACACTGAACACTGAAGCTTTCTTT. The chain employs TRBV5-1 and TRBJ1-1; D call uncertain. The germline V gene encodes CDR1 SGHRS and CDR2 YFSETQ. CDR3 length: 14 amino acids. V lost 0 bases to trimming and J lost 0 bases, with 6 bases between them.

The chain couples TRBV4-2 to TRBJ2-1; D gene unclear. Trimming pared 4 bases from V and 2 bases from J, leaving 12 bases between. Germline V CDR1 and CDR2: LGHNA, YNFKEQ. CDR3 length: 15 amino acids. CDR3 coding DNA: TGTGCCAGCAGCCCAGGCGTTCCTACCTACAATGAGCAGTTCTTC. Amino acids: CASSPGVPTYNEQFF.